This record covers a single T cell receptor (beta chain). There is no known antigen for this receptor. There are no base qualities to consult, and no much larger clone falls within one base. Explained via the paper, the time point label denotes: pre-sensitization, week 0. Sample treatment or condition, as interpreted from the label and publication: therapeutic diphenylcyclopropenone sensitization with weekly scalp DPC. At every patch-test visit, the blood draw took place before the patch test was put on. Eligible patients were aged 18 to 70, diagnosed with alopecia, deemed suitable for DPC therapy, and excluded if pregnant. Total RNA was isolated from unfractionated whole blood collected in Tempus Blood RNA tubes. This record belongs to a study of human T cells and chemical hapten exposure (dated by TCRdb to 2020 to 2022). Background for the entire study: For sensitization, 2% DPC in acetone was applied to a 2 cm by 2 cm area of upper inner arm skin. Throughout the roughly 25-week study period, patients were also given weekly therapeutic DPC doses on the scalp. The patient cohort, mostly female, included alopecia areata with under or over 50% scalp involvement, alopecia totalis and alopecia universalis. The study tracked peripheral blood TCR repertoire changes in vivo during primary and secondary sensitization to the hapten diphenylcyclopropenone (DPC) in alopecia patients. Blood samples were taken from patients before sensitization (week 0) and at 2, 6 and about 24 weeks after DPC sensitization. For TCR sequencing, blood came from 25 to 35 alopecia patients at anywhere from one to four time points (pre-sensitization, 2, 6 and 24 weeks). Libraries were pooled for sequencing, and per-sample TCR yields varied mainly because of small differences in library volumes within the pool. Patch testing was done on the upper back using Finn chambers containing 0.01% DPC, and results were scored after 6 days according to International Contact Dermatitis Research Group standards.

Receptor amplification or capture employed RACE. TCRdb records NextSeq 500 as the sequencer. During library preparation, unique molecular identifiers were attached to individual cDNA molecules so that TCRs could be counted in a quantitative, reproducible way. For every blood RNA sample, sequencing covered both the TCR alpha and TCR beta chains. Under the source paper's analysis protocol: The median number of TCRs per sample was approximately 98,000, ranging from about 23,224 to 750,000. V, J and CDR3 annotation of the TCR reads was performed with the Decombinator software suite. To make PS versus PT1 abundance plots, every sample was subsampled to the same number of TCRs (28,000). TCRs were defined as expanded if absent before sensitization and observed at least eight times at the 2-week time point. TCRdb trimmed the raw reads at Q25, called clones with MiXCR and kept productive beta chains. Every entry covers one CDR3 protein and lists the most common genes and DNA from its rows. The V and J calls shown here were made by TCRdb, not taken from the authors' results. For this sample the table gives about 59,000 distinct CDR3 sequences, of which roughly 12% were detected only once. The top ten hold about 4% of the sample.

Summary of the overall study and its limitations: The number of PT1 expanded TCRs positively correlated with patch test score, significant at thresholds 8, 16 and 32 but not 4. DPC sensitization did not change how many TCRs were above 1 in 1000 frequency, and no evidence was found of alterations in global repertoire structure. Because all patients had alopecia, a presumed autoimmune disease, the immune response of the patients might differ from that of healthy individuals. Significantly more large CDR3 similarity clusters were formed by expanded TCRs than by pre-sensitization or healthy control sets, consistent with antigen-driven responses. Repeated subsampling changed both the strength of the expansion versus patch-test correlation and the threshold at which the correlation became significant.

The trim is 7 bases for V and 6 bases for J, with a gap of 11 bases between the germline ends. Counted from cysteine to phenylalanine, this CDR3 has 12 amino acids. CDR3 DNA only is kept here, 36 bases in frame from base 1. The germline V gene provides CDR1 ENHRY and CDR2 SYGVKD. This sequence was found in a woman aged 35 to 49 with alopecia areata. Some clones in this sample may be carry-over from other donors' samples. Here the chain combines TRBV10-3 and TRBJ2-3; there is no confident call for the D gene. The sample consisted of whole blood, taken in connection with sensitization to the hapten diphenylcyclopropenone (DPC). The CDR3 protein sequence reads: CAITDQRDTQYF. The DNA is as follows: TGTGCCATCACAGACCAGAGGGATACGCAGTATTTT.